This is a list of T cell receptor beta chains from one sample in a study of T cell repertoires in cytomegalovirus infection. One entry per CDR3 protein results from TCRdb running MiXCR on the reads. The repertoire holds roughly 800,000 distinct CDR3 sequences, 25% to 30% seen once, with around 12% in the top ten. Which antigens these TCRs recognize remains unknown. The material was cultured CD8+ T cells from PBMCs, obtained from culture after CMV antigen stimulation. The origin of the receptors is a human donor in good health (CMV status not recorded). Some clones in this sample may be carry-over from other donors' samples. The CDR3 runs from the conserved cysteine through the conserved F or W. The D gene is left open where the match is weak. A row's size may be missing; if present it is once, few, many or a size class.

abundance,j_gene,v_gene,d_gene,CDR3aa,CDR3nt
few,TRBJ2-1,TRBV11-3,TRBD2,CASSARTSGGYNEQFF,TGTGCCAGCAGCGCCAGGACTAGCGGGGGGTACAATGAGCAGTTCTTC
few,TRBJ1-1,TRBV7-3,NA,CASSLSGMGEAFF,TGTGCCAGCAGCTTATCGGGGATGGGGGAAGCTTTCTTT
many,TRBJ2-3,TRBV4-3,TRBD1,CASSQDWQGVGTDTQYF,TGCGCCAGCAGCCAAGACTGGCAGGGGGTTGGGACAGATACGCAGTATTTT
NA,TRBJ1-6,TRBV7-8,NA,CASSLKMGGLNSPLHF,TGTGCCAGCAGCTTAAAGATGGGGGGGCTTAATTCACCCCTCCACTTT
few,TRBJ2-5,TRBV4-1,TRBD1,CASSHWDSQETQYF,TGCGCCAGCAGCCACTGGGACAGCCAAGAGACCCAGTACTTC
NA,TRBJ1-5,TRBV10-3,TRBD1,CAISETGGSNQPQHF,TGTGCCATCAGTGAGACAGGGGGTAGCAATCAGCCCCAGCATTTT
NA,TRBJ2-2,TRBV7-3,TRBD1,CASSFSTWTGANTGELFF,TGTGCCAGCAGCTTTAGTACGTGGACAGGGGCGAACACCGGGGAGCTGTTTTTT
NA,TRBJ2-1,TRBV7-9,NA,CASSQGRGEYNEQFF,TGTGCCAGCAGCCAAGGAAGGGGGGAATACAATGAGCAGTTCTTC
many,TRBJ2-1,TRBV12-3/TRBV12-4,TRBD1,CASSSGTVPYNEQFF,TGTGCCAGCAGTTCCGGGACAGTCCCCTACAATGAGCAGTTCTTC
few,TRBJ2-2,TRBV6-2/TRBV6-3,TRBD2,CASRELAGDTGELFF,TGTGCCAGCAGAGAACTAGCGGGGGACACCGGGGAGCTGTTTTTT